Following are 4 T cell receptor beta chains from one sample sequenced in a study of identical twins. Each CDR3 protein is one row after TCRdb ran MiXCR on the 5' RACE reads. The table includes around 230,000 distinct CDR3 sequences, around 9.6% detected once. Material for sequencing was memory (CD45RO+) T cells sorted from blood. The source is a young woman in good health.

The V gene is TRBV12-3 or TRBV12-4, the J gene TRBJ2-7; D could derive from TRBD1 or TRBD2 (5 bases each). Between the trimmed V and J ends, which lost 6 bases and 5 bases, there was a span of 17 bases. The CDR3 is made up of 14 amino acids. CDR3 sequence (DNA): TGTGCCAGCAGGTGGGGACCCGGGCCCCACGAGCAGTACTTC. Translated: CASRWGPGPHEQYF.

This clonotype was counted a few times. The chain uses TRBV10-2 and TRBJ1-5; no firm D call. CDR3 length: 15 amino acids. Trimming removed 0 bases at V and 2 bases at J, with 8 bases between. Germline V gene data show CDR1 as WSHSY and CDR2 as SAAADI. The CDR3 DNA reads TGCGCCAGCAGTGAGTCAGGGTTTGGCAATCAGCCCCAGCATTTT. Its translation: CASSESGFGNQPQHF.

CDR3 DNA sequence: TGTGCCAGCAGCCAAGATAGTCGACTAGCGGGGGGATCAGATACGCAGTATTTT. Translation gives CASSQDSRLAGGSDTQYF. V and J are TRBV4-2 and TRBJ2-3, with 13 bases matching TRBD2. In germline, CDR1 is LGHNA, CDR2 YNFKEQ. This CDR3 region has 18 residues. V was clipped by 0 bases and J by 4 bases; unmatched bases: 7.

The V gene is TRBV12-3 or TRBV12-4, the J gene TRBJ2-3, with D possibly being TRBD2 (6 bases). The V gene lost 2 bases and the J gene lost 2 bases, with 17 bases spanning the gap. The CDR3 loop spans 17 amino acids. The DNA for the CDR3 is TGTGCCAGCAGTTTAATTGTCGGGGACTCTCACACAGATACGCAGTATTTT. Protein: CASSLIVGDSHTDTQYF.